Below, one TCR beta chain is given with its context. Clones were sequenced by immunoSEQ multiplex PCR, and TCRdb holds only the in-frame ones, with some missing. The sample lists 250,000 to 300,000 clones; approximately 86% were seen once. The CDR3 is 16 residues long. V lost 2 bases, J lost 2 bases, and 5 bases stayed unmatched. Germline-derived CDR1 and CDR2 are SEHNR and FQNEAQ (reference sequence). These data are taken from a study of blood T cell repertoires in COVID-19. Looking at the study overall: Sites in the United States, Italy and Spain provided acute and convalescent COVID-19 samples.

The genes are TRBV7-9 and TRBJ2-2, with TRBD1 identical over 7 bases. The sequence came from a young man with active or convalescent COVID-19. The sequencing input was peripheral blood. CDR3 sequence (DNA): TGTGCCAGCAGCTTAAGGGGACAGCATAACACCGGGGAGCTGTTTTTT. This translates into CASSLRGQHNTGELFF.